Sequencing of this T cell receptor (beta chain) was carried out in a study of PD-L1 blockade in urothelial cancer. V trimming: 4 bases; J trimming: 1 base; junction bases outside the gene matches: 5. CDR1 and CDR2 from the germline V gene are LNHDA and SQIVND (reference sequence). The CDR3 is 15 amino acids. Time point described: peripheral blood 6 weeks after treatment start. Clones were read by immunoSEQ multiplex PCR, and TCRdb kept only the in-frame ones, dropping some. The data hold more than 90,000 clones, with less than 90% observed a single time. This clonotype was sampled from a man in his 70s with urothelial cancer. The specimen was PBMCs, collected around atezolizumab (anti-PD-L1) treatment. This rearrangement joins TRBV19 to TRBJ2-3; 7 positions agree with TRBD2. CDR3 amino acids: CASSTLATRTDTQYF. For the CDR3, the DNA is TGTGCCAGTAGTACACTAGCGACTCGCACAGATACGCAGTATTTT.